Described below is a single T cell receptor (beta chain) sequence and its context. Germline CDR1 is SGHDT and CDR2 is YYEEEE. V gave up 0 bases and J gave up 8 bases, with 15 bases separating them. The CDR3 extends over 15 amino acids. Via MiXCR, TCRdb re-called the reads, giving one row per CDR3 protein. This table has more than 400,000 distinct CDR3 sequences, about 26% appearing once. The sample originates from a study of T cell repertoires in cytomegalovirus infection. Study in general: Matching HLA type, along with CMV infection, was indicated by public TCR beta signatures.

The specimen was PBMCs. The sequence was collected from a human donor in good health (CMV status not recorded). Some clones in this sample may be carry-over from other donors' samples. J is TRBJ2-4 and V is TRBV5-6; the D gene is possibly TRBD2 (6 bases). The CDR3, as DNA: TGTGCCAGCAGCTTGGATGGGGGAGGAATGGACATTCAGTACTTC. This sequence encodes CASSLDGGGMDIQYF.